The 32 T cell receptor beta chains below all came from one sample that was sequenced in a study of shared clonotypes between healthy human individuals (dated by TCRdb to 2018 to 2021). Library construction relied on the immunoSEQ multiplex PCR assay. The source is immuneACCESS, and TCRdb retained only in-frame sequences with V and J called. Part of the clones is not carried over; for the studies checked, unresolved V genes explain less than half of this, and the remainder is unexplained. Present in this sample are around 980,000 clones, about 84% of which were seen just once. Of the sample, 0.5% to 0.65% is held by the ten largest clones. What was sequenced was memory CD4+ T cells from PBMCs. The cell subset or site label, read with the paper, signifies: CD45RA-negative fraction. All receptors derive from a man between 18 and 29 years old in good health. Some clones in this sample may be carry-over from other donors' samples.

The chain has TRBV7-9 and TRBJ1-4, with D uncertain. The V gene lost 3 bases and the J gene lost 2 bases, with 16 bases spanning the gap. The germline gives CDR1 SEHNR, CDR2 FQNEAQ (reference sequence). This CDR3 comprises 17 residues. CDR3 sequence (DNA): TGTGCCAGCAGCTTCCAAACCGGGGTGTGGACTAATGAAAAACTGTTTTTT. This gives the protein CASSFQTGVWTNEKLFF. The full variable domain, rest sourced from reference TRBV7-9 and TRBJ1-4, is DTGVSQNPRHKITKRGQNVTFRCDPISEHNRLYWYRQTLGQGPEFLTYFQNEAQLEKSRLLSDRFSAERPKGSFSTLEIQRTEQGDSAMYLCASSFQTGVWTNEKLFFGSGTQLSVL.

V gene TRBV7-2 combines with J gene TRBJ2-7; D may match TRBD1 or TRBD2 (6 bases each). Trimming took off 4 bases at V and 4 bases at J, with 17 bases between the two ends. This CDR3 has 15 amino acids. CDR1 is SGHTA and CDR2 is FQGNSA in the germline V gene. CDR3 sequence (DNA): TGTGCCAGCAGCTCCGGGGGCGGTCCCCCGTACGAGCAGTACTTC. Its protein product is CASSSGGGPPYEQYF. Full variable domain (missing parts from reference TRBV7-2 and TRBJ2-7): GAGVSQSPSNKVTEKGKDVELRCDPISGHTALYWYRQSLGQGLEFLIYFQGNSAPDKSGLPSDRFSAERTGGSVSTLTIQRTQQEDSAVYLCASSSGGGPPYEQYFGPGTRLTVT.

V gene TRBV14 combines with J gene TRBJ1-2; 8 nucleotides agree with TRBD1. Germline values: CDR1 SGHDN, CDR2 FVKESK. Unmatched junction bases numbered 9, after V lost 2 bases and J lost 4 bases. This CDR3 spans 16 amino acids. The CDR3: CASSQLGAGGFYGYTF. The CDR3 DNA reads as TGTGCCAGCAGCCAACTCGGTGCAGGGGGCTTCTATGGCTACACCTTC.

This clone occurred a few times. The chain links TRBV10-3 to TRBJ1-5; TRBD1 is a possible D gene (5 bases). Germline CDR1 reads ENHRY; CDR2 reads SYGVKD. V lost 2 bases and J 1 base, leaving 15 bases between the germline ends. The CDR3 extends over 17 amino acids. This chain's CDR3 is CAISERDRGVSNQPQHF. In nucleotides, the CDR3 is TGTGCCATCAGTGAGAGGGACCGGGGGGTGAGCAATCAGCCCCAGCATTTT.

The rearrangement joins TRBV6-1 to TRBJ1-5; 8 positions match TRBD1. From germline, CDR1 is MNHNS and CDR2 SASEGT. The CDR3 is 14 amino acids. The V and J ends lost 4 bases and 5 bases, in that order; junction bases with no gene match: 4. As DNA, the CDR3 is TGTGCCAGCAGTGGCGGACAGGGATATCAGCCCCAGCATTTT. Translation: CASSGGQGYQPQHF.

The gene calls are TRBV5-1 and TRBJ2-5, with D possibly being TRBD2 (5 bases). Germline CDR1 SGHRS, CDR2 YFSETQ. V gave up 0 bases and J gave up 2 bases, with 8 bases separating them. The CDR3 consists of 14 residues. Here the CDR3 reads CASSLGRRQETQYF. The CDR3 nucleotides read TGCGCCAGCAGCTTGGGCCGGAGGCAAGAGACCCAGTACTTC.

This chain joins TRBV5-6 and TRBJ2-7, with 9 bases matching TRBD1. The V gene's germline CDR1 is SGHDT and CDR2 YYEEEE. With 5 bases clipped from V and 9 bases from J, the junction kept 12 bases outside the gene matches. The CDR3 covers 14 residues. In DNA form, the CDR3 reads TGTGCCAGCAGTCCCCATGGGACAGGGTTAGGGCAGTACTTC. It yields the protein CASSPHGTGLGQYF.

This chain uses TRBV5-1 with TRBJ2-3; TRBD1 or TRBD2 may be the D gene (5 bases each). CDR3 length: 15 amino acids. Trimming cost V 4 bases and J 2 bases, with 14 bases left between them. Germline V lookup: CDR1 SGHRS, CDR2 YFSETQ. The CDR3 DNA follows: TGCGCCAGCAGCCTACTGACTGGGACCACAGATACGCAGTATTTT. It encodes CASSLLTGTTDTQYF.

This chain uses TRBV7-3 with TRBJ1-1; 7 bases align to TRBD1. CDR1 SGHTA and CDR2 FQGTGA come from the germline V gene. CDR3 size: 16 residues. The ends lost 0 bases at V and 0 bases at J; junction bases unmatched: 4. CDR3 loop: CASSLTTGRLNTEAFF. In nucleotides, the CDR3 is TGTGCCAGCAGCTTAACGACAGGGAGACTGAACACTGAAGCTTTCTTT.

V usage is TRBV5-1 and J usage is TRBJ2-3; the D gene is possibly TRBD2 (5 bases). Germline lookup yields CDR1 SGHRS and CDR2 YFSETQ. This CDR3 is 13 amino acids long. Trimming stripped 4 bases from V and 5 bases from J, with 11 bases between. The chain's CDR3 is CASSRLREDTQYF. The CDR3, as DNA: TGCGCCAGCAGCCGACTCCGGGAAGATACGCAGTATTTT.

This clone was recorded a few times. The chain is built from TRBV4-2 and TRBJ2-7; 11 bases line up with TRBD2. The ends lost 4 bases at V and 2 bases at J; junction bases unmatched: 4. The CDR3 loop spans 15 amino acids. Germline V gives CDR1 LGHNA, CDR2 YNFKEQ. CDR3: CASSPRLAGPYEQYF. DNA of the CDR3: TGTGCCAGCAGCCCCCGACTAGCGGGACCCTACGAGCAGTACTTC.

The V gene is TRBV5-8, the J gene TRBJ2-1; weak D call: TRBD1 (6 bases). The germline gives CDR1 SGHTS, CDR2 YDEGEE. V gave up 4 bases and J gave up 6 bases, with 17 bases separating them. The CDR3 is made up of 15 amino acids. CDR3 in amino acids: CASSPAVRGSNEQFF. The CDR3 nucleotides read TGTGCCAGCAGCCCCGCGGTTAGGGGGAGCAATGAGCAGTTCTTC.

Regarding this clone: The sample holds other DNA sequences that translate to the same CDR3. V and J are TRBV6-1 and TRBJ2-3; 10 bases align to TRBD1. J gave up 3 bases and V 8 bases, and 5 bases lay outside the gene matches. Per the germline V gene, CDR1 is MNHNS and CDR2 is SASEGT. The CDR3 is made up of 14 amino acids. This CDR3 reads CASRDRGPTDTQYF. The CDR3 nucleotides are TGTGCCAGCCGGGACAGGGGCCCTACAGATACGCAGTATTTT.

The rearrangement links TRBV7-9 to TRBJ2-7, with D perhaps matching TRBD2 (6 bases). The CDR3 sequence is 16 residues long. CDR1 is SEHNR, CDR2 FQNEAQ, per germline (reference sequence). Trimming removed 3 bases at V and 0 bases at J, with 15 bases between. CDR3 DNA: TGTGCCAGCAGCTTTACGGGGGTCTCGAGCTCCTACGAGCAGTACTTC. Its protein product is CASSFTGVSSSYEQYF.

The chain recombines TRBV5-5 with TRBJ1-2, with a possible D match to TRBD1 (5 bases). The length of the CDR3 is 14 residues. V dropped 5 bases and J dropped 4 bases, with 15 bases sitting between them. The germline CDR1 and CDR2 sequences are SGHKS and YYEKEE (reference sequence). The CDR3 spells CASSSSWGVYGYTF. As DNA, the CDR3 is TGTGCCAGCAGTTCATCGTGGGGGGTCTATGGCTACACCTTC.

The chain couples TRBV5-1 to TRBJ2-4; a possible D gene is TRBD2 (6 bases). Germline V gives CDR1 SGHRS, CDR2 YFSETQ. The CDR3 totals 15 residues. The V and J ends lost 3 bases and 9 bases respectively, with 19 bases between them. CDR3 sequence: CASSSRPGEQSIQYF. For the CDR3, the DNA is TGCGCCAGCAGCTCCCGGCCGGGGGAGCAGAGCATTCAGTACTTC.

V and J are TRBV9 and TRBJ1-1, with no clear D. Trimming removed 4 bases at V and 6 bases at J, with 22 bases between. Per the germline V gene, CDR1 is SGDLS and CDR2 is YYNGEE. The length of the CDR3 is 16 residues. The DNA of the CDR3 is TGTGCCAGCAGCAAGAGCATTCCCGGCATTTACCCTGAAGCTTTCTTT. Encoded protein: CASSKSIPGIYPEAFF. Drawing the rest from reference TRBV9 and TRBJ1-1, the complete variable domain is DSGVTQTPKHLITATGQRVTLRCSPRSGDLSVYWYQQSLDQGLQFLIQYYNGEERAKGNILERFSAQQFPDLHSELNLSSLELGDSALYFCASSKSIPGIYPEAFFGQGTRLTVV.

The rearrangement uses TRBV27 and TRBJ1-5; the D is unclear. Trimming pared 0 bases from V and 6 bases from J, leaving 6 bases between. Per the germline V gene, CDR1 is MNHEY and CDR2 is SMNVEV (reference sequence). The CDR3 is made up of 13 amino acids. The CDR3 protein is CASSLSGFQPQHF. The CDR3 nucleotides read TGTGCCAGCAGTTTATCAGGGTTTCAGCCCCAGCATTTT.

With respect to this clone: Being one base from a much bigger clone, this may be a read error. The same CDR3 can be traced to other DNA sequences in this sample. This chain uses TRBV9 with TRBJ2-3; no firm D call. Trimming left V 3 bases short and J 4 bases short, with 6 bases between. The CDR3 length is 12 residues. Germline assignment: CDR1 SGDLS and CDR2 YYNGEE. The CDR3 protein is CASSAGADTQYF. The CDR3 DNA is TGTGCCAGCAGCGCAGGCGCAGATACGCAGTATTTT.

The J gene is TRBJ2-1, the V gene TRBV11-2, with a tentative D call TRBD2 (5 bases). Germline V gene lookup returns CDR1 SGHAT and CDR2 FQNNGV. The CDR3 length is 16 residues. V shed 5 bases and J shed 5 bases, with 19 bases lying between them. This CDR3 is CASSRDLRAFHNEQFF. The CDR3 coding sequence is TGTGCCAGCAGCCGTGACCTGCGGGCTTTCCACAATGAGCAGTTCTTC.

This sequence joins TRBV28 and TRBJ1-2, with a weak D call TRBD1 (6 bases). Germline V gives CDR1 MDHEN, CDR2 SYDVKM. The ends were cut back, 7 bases at V and 4 bases at J, with 13 bases in the middle. The CDR3 has 13 residues. In DNA, the CDR3 is TGTGCCAGCATGGGGGGCGGAGGCTATGGCTACACCTTC. Translating gives CASMGGGGYGYTF.

CDR3 DNA sequence: TGTGCCAGCAGCTCGAGTGGGGGTTCCTATAATTCACCCCTCCACTTT. It is translated as CASSSSGGSYNSPLHF. The chain joins TRBV7-9 to TRBJ1-6; D might be TRBD1 (5 bases). Trimming shortened V by 4 bases and J by 1 base, and 11 bases separated the two germline ends. In germline, CDR1 is SEHNR, CDR2 FQNEAQ (reference sequence). The length of the CDR3 is 16 residues.

The V and J genes are TRBV9 and TRBJ2-7; 9 nucleotides agree with TRBD1. Trimming at V came to 2 bases and at J to 3 bases, leaving 6 bases not matched to a gene. The CDR3 is 15 amino acids. Germline CDR1 is SGDLS and CDR2 is YYNGEE. This CDR3 reads CASSVGQGFIYEQYF. DNA for the CDR3: TGTGCCAGCAGCGTTGGACAGGGGTTCATCTACGAGCAGTACTTC.

This rearrangement joins TRBV7-3 to TRBJ2-5, with a possible D match to TRBD1 (6 bases). Trimming removed 3 bases from V and 4 bases from J, with 15 bases in between. The germline gives CDR1 SGHTA, CDR2 FQGTGA. The CDR3 totals 15 residues. CDR3 residues: CASSFTGNKGETQYF. The CDR3 nucleotides read TGTGCCAGCAGCTTCACAGGGAATAAGGGAGAGACCCAGTACTTC.

The chain employs TRBV28 and TRBJ2-5, with 9 bases lining up with TRBD1. The last part of the DNA fits TRBJ2-7 better; the J call may be wrong. Germline CDR1 reads MDHEN; CDR2 reads SYDVKM. This CDR3 has 15 amino acids. The CDR3 coding sequence is TGTGCCAGCAGTTTAACCGGACAGGGGAGGCACGAGCAGTACTTC. It is translated as CASSLTGQGRHEQYF.

V is TRBV19 and J is TRBJ2-2; 9 nucleotides agree with TRBD1. J lost 6 bases, V lost 4 bases, and 9 bases had no gene match. The germline gives CDR1 LNHDA, CDR2 SQIVND (reference sequence). The CDR3 is 16 residues long. The CDR3 bases are TGTGCCAGTAGTAGCCTGGGACAGGGTAGGTCCGGGGAGCTGTTTTTT. Its translation is CASSSLGQGRSGELFF.

V is TRBV29-1 and J is TRBJ2-1, with D possibly TRBD2 on 5 matching bases. Deletions cut 4 bases from V and 8 bases from J, with 15 bases between. The length of the CDR3 is 13 residues. The V gene's germline CDR1 is SQVTM and CDR2 ANQGSEA. This chain's CDR3 is CSVVRTWFDEQFF. The CDR3 DNA follows: TGCAGCGTTGTCAGGACTTGGTTCGATGAGCAGTTCTTC.

The chain employs TRBV6-5 and TRBJ1-2, with D possibly being TRBD1 (6 bases). Germline V lookup: CDR1 MNHEY, CDR2 SVGAGI. Trimming shortened V by 2 bases and J by 10 bases, and 20 bases separated the two germline ends. The CDR3 consists of 15 residues. For the CDR3, the DNA is TGTGCCAGCAGTTACCGTGGAGGGGGGGGTGTTGACTACACCTTC. Residues: CASSYRGGGGVDYTF.

This clone appeared a few times. The CDR3 nucleotides are TGTGCCAGCAGCCCACCGGCAGGGAGGGAGGGAGGCTATGGCTACACCTTC. Translation gives CASSPPAGREGGYGYTF. The chain couples TRBV7-9 to TRBJ1-2; D is possibly TRBD1 (5 bases). The CDR3 has 17 residues. The V and J ends lost 5 bases and 4 bases respectively, with 23 bases between them. The germline gives CDR1 SEHNR, CDR2 FQNEAQ (reference sequence).

The V call is TRBV19, the J call TRBJ2-1; D remains ambiguous. Germline loops: CDR1 LNHDA, CDR2 SQIVND (reference sequence). The V and J ends lost 6 bases and 7 bases respectively, with 13 bases between them. This CDR3 is 13 amino acids long. CDR3 residues: CASRPVGVNEQFF. As DNA, the CDR3 is TGTGCCAGTAGACCCGTCGGAGTAAATGAGCAGTTCTTC.

The V gene is TRBV5-1, the J gene TRBJ2-3; 9 bases line up with TRBD1. The CDR3 spans 14 residues. Germline CDR1 reads SGHRS; CDR2 reads YFSETQ. Trimming took 7 bases from V and 3 from J; bases not matched to a gene: 6. This CDR3 reads CASGRDRVTDTQYF. CDR3 coding DNA: TGCGCCAGCGGCCGGGACAGGGTGACAGATACGCAGTATTTT.

This clone has just a few counts. This chain joins TRBV10-2 and TRBJ2-5; no definite D call. The CDR3 spans 11 residues. Per germline, CDR1 WSHSY and CDR2 SAAADI. Trimming cost V 2 bases and J 12 bases, with 10 bases left between them. The CDR3 reads CASSEEGNEYF. The DNA for the CDR3 is TGCGCCAGCAGTGAGGAAGGTAACGAGTACTTC.